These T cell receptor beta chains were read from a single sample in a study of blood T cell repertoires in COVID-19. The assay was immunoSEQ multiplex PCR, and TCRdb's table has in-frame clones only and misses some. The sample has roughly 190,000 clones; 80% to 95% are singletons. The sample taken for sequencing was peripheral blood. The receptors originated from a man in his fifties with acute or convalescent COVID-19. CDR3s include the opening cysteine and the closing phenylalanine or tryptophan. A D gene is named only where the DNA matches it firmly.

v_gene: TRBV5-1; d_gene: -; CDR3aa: CASSLRNEQFF
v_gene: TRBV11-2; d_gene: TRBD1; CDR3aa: CASSYGQGAGNTIYF
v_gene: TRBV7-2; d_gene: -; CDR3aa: CASAGRGGGNSPLHF
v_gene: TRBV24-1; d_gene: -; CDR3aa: CATRASASQPQHF
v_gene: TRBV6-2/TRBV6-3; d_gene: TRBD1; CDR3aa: CASSLLPGTGDKAFF
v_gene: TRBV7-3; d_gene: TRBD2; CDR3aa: CASGETSLDTQYF
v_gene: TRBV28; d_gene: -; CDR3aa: CASTPETIKFAGGNQPQHF
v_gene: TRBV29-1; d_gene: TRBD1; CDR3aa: CSVERTGGRETQYF
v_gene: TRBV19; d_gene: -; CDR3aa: CASRTSGTSNTGELFF
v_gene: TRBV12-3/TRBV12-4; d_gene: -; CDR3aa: CASSPDISYGYTF
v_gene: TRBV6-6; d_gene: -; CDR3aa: CASKPNPVPDTQYF
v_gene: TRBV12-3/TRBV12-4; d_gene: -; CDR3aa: CASSLQDSTEAFF
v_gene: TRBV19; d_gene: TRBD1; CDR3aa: CASSIRWLGTGTQETQYF
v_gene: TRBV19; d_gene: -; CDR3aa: CASKPQGGGYTF
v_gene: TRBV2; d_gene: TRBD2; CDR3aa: CASMTTSDHNEQFF
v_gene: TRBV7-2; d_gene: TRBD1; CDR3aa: CASSPRTGEGTAGELFF
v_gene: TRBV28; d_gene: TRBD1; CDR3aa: CASSSQDRAETQYF
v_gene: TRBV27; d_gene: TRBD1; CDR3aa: CASSGQGDRNTQYF
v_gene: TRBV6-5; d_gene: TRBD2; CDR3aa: CASSYDLRGGNNEQFF
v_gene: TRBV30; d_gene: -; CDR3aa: CAWSLMSYGYTF
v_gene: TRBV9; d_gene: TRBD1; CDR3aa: CASSPQDRVRTDTQYF
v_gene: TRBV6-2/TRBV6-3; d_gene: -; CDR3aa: CASSSAGYNSPLHF
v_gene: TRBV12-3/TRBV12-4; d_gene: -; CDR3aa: CASSFETNTEAFF
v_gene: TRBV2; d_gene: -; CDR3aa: CASRGQYSNEKLFF
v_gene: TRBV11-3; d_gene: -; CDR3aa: CASSPQAVTGELFF
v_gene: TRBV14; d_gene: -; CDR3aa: CASGLGGEAFF
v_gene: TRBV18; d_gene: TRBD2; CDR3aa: CASSRRSSGIDVDTQYF
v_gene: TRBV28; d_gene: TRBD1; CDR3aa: CASQTGGEGGNQPQHF
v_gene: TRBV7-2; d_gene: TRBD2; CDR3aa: CASSLRSSGYNEQFF
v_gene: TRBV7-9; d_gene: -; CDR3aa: CASSGGRGSDTQYF
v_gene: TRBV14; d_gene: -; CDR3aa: CASSSDFNQPQHF
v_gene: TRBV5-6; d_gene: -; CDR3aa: CASSLAEVGGRYGYTF
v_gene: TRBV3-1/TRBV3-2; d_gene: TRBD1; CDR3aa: CASSQGTGQHGYTF
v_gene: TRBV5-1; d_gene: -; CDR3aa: CASSLGTSWVTEAFF
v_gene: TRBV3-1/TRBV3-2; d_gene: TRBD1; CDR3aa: CASSLRTGRGEAFF
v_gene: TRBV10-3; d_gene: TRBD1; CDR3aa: CAISESGPQGEKLFF
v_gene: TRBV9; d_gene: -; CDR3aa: CASSVVPGRELFF
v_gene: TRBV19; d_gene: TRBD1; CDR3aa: CASRDRGIGGNTIYF
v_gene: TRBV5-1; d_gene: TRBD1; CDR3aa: CASSRGLDRAYTEAFF
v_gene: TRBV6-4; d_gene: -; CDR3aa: CASRSGALNEQYF
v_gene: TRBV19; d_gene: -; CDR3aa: CASTDPYGGTPNSPLHF
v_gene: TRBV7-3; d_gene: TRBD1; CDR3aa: CASSHDRGGTGELFF
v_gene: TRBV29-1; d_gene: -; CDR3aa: CSVVEGGAGTDTQYF
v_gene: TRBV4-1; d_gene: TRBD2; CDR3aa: CASSQDSLAGSTYNEQFF
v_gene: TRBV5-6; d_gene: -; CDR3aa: CASSLRTLNTGELFF
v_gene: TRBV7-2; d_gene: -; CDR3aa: CASSLEASYYGYTF
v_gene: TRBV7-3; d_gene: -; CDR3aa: CASSLTSLGDTQYF
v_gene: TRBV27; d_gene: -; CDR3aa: CASSSLRGGALNTEAFF
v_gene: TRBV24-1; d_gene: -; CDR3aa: CATSEGRLNNQPQHF
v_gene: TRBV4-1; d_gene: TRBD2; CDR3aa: CASSRRPAGDSYEQYF
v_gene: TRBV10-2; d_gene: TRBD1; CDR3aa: CASSAWTGGSHYGYTF
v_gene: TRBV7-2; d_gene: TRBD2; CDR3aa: CASSFTSGIRSDTQYF
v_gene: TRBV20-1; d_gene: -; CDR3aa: CSASTAHSYGYTF
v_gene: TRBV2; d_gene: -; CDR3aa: CASTQTDSPLHF
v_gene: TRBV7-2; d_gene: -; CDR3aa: CASSERSSSYNEQFF
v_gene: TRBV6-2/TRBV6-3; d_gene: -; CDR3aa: CASSPQGFSYEQYF
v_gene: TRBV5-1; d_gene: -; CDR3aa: CASSLGSTTDTQYF